This T cell receptor (beta chain) was recovered during a study of control samples from healthy donors and cancer patients. Sequencing was performed with immunoSEQ multiplex PCR; in TCRdb, only in-frame clones are kept and a portion is missing. This table holds approximately 100,000 clones, about 89% found once. The V and J ends lost 3 bases and 5 bases respectively, with 7 bases between them. This CDR3 contains 12 residues. Sequences were obtained from blood. The sequence derives from a man younger than 40 in good health. The chain uses TRBV12-3 or TRBV12-4 and TRBJ2-5; maybe TRBD2 (5 bases). CDR3: CASSFSGETQYF. The CDR3 coding sequence is TGTGCCAGCAGTTTCTCGGGGGAGACCCAGTACTTC.